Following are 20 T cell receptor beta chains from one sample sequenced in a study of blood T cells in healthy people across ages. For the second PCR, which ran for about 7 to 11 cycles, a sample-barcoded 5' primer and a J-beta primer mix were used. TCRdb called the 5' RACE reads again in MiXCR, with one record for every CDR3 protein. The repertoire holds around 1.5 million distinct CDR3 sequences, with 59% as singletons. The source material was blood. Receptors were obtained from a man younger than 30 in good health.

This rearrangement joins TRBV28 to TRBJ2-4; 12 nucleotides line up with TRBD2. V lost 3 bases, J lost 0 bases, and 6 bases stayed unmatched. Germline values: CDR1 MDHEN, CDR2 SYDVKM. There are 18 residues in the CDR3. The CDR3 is CASSFGLAGSLAKNIQYF. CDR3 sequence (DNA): TGTGCCAGCAGTTTCGGACTAGCGGGATCACTAGCCAAAAACATTCAGTACTTC.

CDR3 DNA sequence: TGTGCCAGCAGGGCGGGACAGTACACTGAAGCTTTCTTT. The encoded protein is CASRAGQYTEAFF. The chain recombines TRBV6-5 with TRBJ1-1, with 7 nucleotides matching TRBD1. V lost 6 bases to trimming and J lost 3 bases; unmatched junction nucleotides: 4. The CDR3 runs to 13 residues. Germline V gene sequence: CDR1 MNHEY, CDR2 SVGAGI.

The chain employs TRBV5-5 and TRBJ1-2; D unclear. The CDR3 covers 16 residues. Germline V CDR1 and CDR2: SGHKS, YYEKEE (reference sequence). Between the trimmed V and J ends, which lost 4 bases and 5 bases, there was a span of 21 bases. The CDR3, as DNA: TGTGCCAGCAGCCCTACAGAGGAAAGGTTTTATTATGGCTACACCTTC. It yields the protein CASSPTEERFYYGYTF. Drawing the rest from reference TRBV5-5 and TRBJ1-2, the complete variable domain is DAGVTQSPTHLIKTRGQQVTLRCSPISGHKSVSWYQQVLGQGPQFIFQYYEKEERGRGNFPDRFSARQFPNYSSELNVNALLLGDSALYLCASSPTEERFYYGYTFGSGTRLTVV.

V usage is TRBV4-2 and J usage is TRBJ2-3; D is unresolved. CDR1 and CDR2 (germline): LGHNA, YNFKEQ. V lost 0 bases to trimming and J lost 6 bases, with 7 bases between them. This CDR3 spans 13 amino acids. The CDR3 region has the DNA TGTGCCAGCAGCCAAGAGTGGTGGGATACGCAGTATTTT. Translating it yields CASSQEWWDTQYF.

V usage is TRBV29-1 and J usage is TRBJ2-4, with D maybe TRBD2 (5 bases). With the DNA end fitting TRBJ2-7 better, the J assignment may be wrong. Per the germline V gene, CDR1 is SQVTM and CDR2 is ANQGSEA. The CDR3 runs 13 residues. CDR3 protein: CSVAGLTENEQYF. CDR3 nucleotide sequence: TGCAGCGTCGCGGGCCTGACCGAGAACGAGCAGTACTTC.

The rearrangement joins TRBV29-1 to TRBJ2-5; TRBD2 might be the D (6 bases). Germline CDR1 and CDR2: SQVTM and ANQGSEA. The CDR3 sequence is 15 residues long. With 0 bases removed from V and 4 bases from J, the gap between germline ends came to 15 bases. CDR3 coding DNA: TGCAGCGTTGAAGATCCTGGGCAGGGAGGAGAGACCCAGTACTTC. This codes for CSVEDPGQGGETQYF.

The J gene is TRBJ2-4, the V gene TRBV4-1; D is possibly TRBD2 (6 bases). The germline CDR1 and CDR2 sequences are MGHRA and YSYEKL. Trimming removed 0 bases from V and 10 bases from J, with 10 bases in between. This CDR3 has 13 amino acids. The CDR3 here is CASSQDFGGIQYF. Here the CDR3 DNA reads TGCGCCAGCAGCCAAGATTTCGGAGGGATTCAGTACTTC.

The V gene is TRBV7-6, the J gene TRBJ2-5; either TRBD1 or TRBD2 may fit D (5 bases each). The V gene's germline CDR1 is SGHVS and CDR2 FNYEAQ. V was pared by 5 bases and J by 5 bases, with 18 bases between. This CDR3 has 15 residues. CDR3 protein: CASSPIQGPGETQYF. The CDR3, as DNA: TGTGCCAGCAGCCCAATCCAGGGACCTGGGGAGACCCAGTACTTC.

In DNA, the CDR3 is TGTGCCAGCAGCACCCGGTACTATAGCACAGATACGCAGTATTTT. Its protein is CASSTRYYSTDTQYF. The chain uses TRBV6-5 and TRBJ2-3; D gene unclear. CDR3 length equals 15 residues. Germline CDR1 and CDR2: MNHEY and SVGAGI. The V end was cut by 6 bases, the J end by 0 bases, with 13 bases between.

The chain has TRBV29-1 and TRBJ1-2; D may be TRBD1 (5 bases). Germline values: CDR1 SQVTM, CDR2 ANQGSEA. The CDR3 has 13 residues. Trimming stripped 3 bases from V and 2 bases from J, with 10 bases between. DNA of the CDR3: TGCAGCGTTGATCTGGGGGACAACTATGGCTACACCTTC. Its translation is CSVDLGDNYGYTF. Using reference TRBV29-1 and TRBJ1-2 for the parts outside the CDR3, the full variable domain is SAVISQKPSRDICQRGTSLTIQCQVDSQVTMMFWYRQQPGQSLTLIATANQGSEATYESGFVIDKFPISRPNLTFSTLTVSNMSPEDSSIYLCSVDLGDNYGYTFGSGTRLTVV.

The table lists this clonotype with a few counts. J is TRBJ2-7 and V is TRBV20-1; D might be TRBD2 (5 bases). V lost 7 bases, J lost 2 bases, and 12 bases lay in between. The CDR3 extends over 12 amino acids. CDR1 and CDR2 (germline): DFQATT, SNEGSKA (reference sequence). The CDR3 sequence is CSVEGLTYEQYF. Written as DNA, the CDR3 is TGCAGTGTTGAGGGCCTGACCTACGAGCAGTACTTC.

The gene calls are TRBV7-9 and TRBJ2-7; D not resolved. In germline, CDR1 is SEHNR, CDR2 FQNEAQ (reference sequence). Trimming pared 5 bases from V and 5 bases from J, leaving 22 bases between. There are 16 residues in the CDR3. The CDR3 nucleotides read TGTGCCAGCAGCCAATGGTTAGACCTGAGGTCCGACGAGCAGTACTTC. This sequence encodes CASSQWLDLRSDEQYF.

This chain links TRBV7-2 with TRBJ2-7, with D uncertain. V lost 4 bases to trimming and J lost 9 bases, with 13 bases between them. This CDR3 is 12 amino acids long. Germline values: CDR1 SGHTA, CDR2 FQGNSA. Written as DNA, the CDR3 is TGTGCCAGCAGCTCCTCGACCACAAGGCAGTACTTC. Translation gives CASSSSTTRQYF.

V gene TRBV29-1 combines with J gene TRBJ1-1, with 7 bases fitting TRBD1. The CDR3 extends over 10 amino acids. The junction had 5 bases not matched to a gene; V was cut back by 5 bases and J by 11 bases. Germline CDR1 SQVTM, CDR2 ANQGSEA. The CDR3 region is CSVIETGAFF. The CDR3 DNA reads TGCAGCGTTATCGAGACAGGGGCTTTCTTT.

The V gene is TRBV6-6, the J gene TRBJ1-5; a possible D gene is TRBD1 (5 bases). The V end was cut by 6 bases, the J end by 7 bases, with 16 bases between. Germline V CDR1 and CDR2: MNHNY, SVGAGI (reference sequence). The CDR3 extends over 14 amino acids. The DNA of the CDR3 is TGTGCCAGCAGACTGGGGGGGGAGGTCCAGCCCCAGCATTTT. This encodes CASRLGGEVQPQHF.

CDR3 DNA sequence: TGTGCCAGCAGTAAAAAACGGGGACAGACGACAATTGAAGCTTTCTTT. Its protein product is CASSKKRGQTTIEAFF. The rearrangement uses TRBV12-1 and TRBJ1-1; TRBD1 reflects the table's D call only, with no check against the DNA. TRBV12-1 is deemed a pseudogene. This CDR3 spans 16 amino acids.

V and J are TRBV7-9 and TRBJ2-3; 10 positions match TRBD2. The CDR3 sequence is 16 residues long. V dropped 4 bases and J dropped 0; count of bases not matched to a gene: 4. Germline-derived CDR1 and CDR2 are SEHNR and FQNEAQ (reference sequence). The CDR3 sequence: CASSSFSGRSTDTQYF. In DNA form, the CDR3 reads TGTGCCAGCAGCTCGTTTAGCGGGAGGAGCACAGATACGCAGTATTTT.

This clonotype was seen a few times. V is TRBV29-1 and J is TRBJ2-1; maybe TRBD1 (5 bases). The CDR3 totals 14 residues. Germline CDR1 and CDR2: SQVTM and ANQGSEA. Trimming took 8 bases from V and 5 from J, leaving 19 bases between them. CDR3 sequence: CSLGHGSVNNEQFF. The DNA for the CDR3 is TGCAGCCTAGGACATGGGTCGGTGAACAATGAGCAGTTCTTC.

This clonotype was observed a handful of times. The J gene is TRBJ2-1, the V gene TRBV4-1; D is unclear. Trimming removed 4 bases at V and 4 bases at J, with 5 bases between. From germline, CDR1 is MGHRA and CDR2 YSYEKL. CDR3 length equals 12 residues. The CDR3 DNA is TGCGCCAGCAGCCCCAAATACAATGAGCAGTTCTTC. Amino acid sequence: CASSPKYNEQFF.

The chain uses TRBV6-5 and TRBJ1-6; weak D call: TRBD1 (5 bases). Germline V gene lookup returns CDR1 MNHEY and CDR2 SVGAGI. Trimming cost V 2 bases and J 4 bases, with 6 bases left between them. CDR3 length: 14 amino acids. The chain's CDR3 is CASSYRGYNSPLHF. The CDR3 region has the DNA TGTGCCAGCAGTTACAGGGGTTATAATTCACCCCTCCACTTT.